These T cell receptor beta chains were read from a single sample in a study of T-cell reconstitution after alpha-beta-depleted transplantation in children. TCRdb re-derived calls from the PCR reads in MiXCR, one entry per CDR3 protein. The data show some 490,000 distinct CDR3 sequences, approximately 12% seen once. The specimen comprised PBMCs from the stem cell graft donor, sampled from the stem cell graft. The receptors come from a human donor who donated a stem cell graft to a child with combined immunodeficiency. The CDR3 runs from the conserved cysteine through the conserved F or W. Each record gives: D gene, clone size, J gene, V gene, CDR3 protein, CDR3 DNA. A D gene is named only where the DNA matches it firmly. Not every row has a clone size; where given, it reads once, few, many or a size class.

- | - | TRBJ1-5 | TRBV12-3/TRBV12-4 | CASSFTGQPQIHQPQHF | TGTGCCAGCAGTTTTACTGGGCAGCCGCAGATTCATCAGCCCCAGCATTTT
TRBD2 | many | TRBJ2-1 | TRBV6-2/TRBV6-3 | CASSKGLAGTLYEQFF | TGTGCCAGCAGTAAGGGACTAGCGGGGACACTGTATGAGCAGTTCTTC
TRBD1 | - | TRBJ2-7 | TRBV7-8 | CASSSRQGELFYEQYF | TGTGCCAGCAGCTCCAGACAGGGGGAACTTTTCTACGAGCAGTACTTC
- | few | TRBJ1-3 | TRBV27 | CASSSGGSISGNTIYF | TGTGCCAGCAGTTCCGGTGGCAGTATCTCTGGAAACACCATATATTTT
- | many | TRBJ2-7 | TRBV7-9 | CASSLPRDTYEQYF | TGTGCCAGCAGCTTACCTCGGGACACCTACGAGCAGTACTTC
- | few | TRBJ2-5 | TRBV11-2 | CASSLHQQETQYF | TGTGCCAGCAGCTTACACCAACAAGAGACCCAGTACTTC
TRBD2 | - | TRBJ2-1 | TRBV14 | CASSHVGLAGGNEQFF | TGTGCCAGCAGCCATGTTGGGCTAGCGGGGGGCAATGAGCAGTTCTTC
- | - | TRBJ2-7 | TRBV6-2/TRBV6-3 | CASSYSFRYYEQYF | TGTGCCAGCAGTTACTCGTTCAGGTACTACGAGCAGTACTTC
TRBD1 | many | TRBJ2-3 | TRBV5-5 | CASAGTGVTDTQYF | TGTGCCAGCGCCGGGACAGGGGTTACAGATACGCAGTATTTT
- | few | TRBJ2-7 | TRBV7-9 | CASSPPTGVHSEQYF | TGTGCCAGCAGCCCCCCCACGGGAGTGCATTCCGAGCAGTACTTC
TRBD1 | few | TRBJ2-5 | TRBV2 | CASSETGILQETQYF | TGTGCCAGCAGTGAGACAGGGATTCTCCAAGAGACCCAGTACTTC